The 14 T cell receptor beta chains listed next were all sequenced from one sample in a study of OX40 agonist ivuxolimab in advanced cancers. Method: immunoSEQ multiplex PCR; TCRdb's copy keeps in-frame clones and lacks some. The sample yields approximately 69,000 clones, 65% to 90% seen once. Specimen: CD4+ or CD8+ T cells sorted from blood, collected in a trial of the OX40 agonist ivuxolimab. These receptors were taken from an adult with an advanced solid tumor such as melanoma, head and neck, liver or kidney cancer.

In nucleotides, the CDR3 is TGCAGCGTTGAATTGGCAGGGGGAGGGAATGAGCAGTTCTTC. It yields the protein CSVELAGGGNEQFF. The chain is built from TRBV29-1 and TRBJ2-1; D may be TRBD1 or TRBD2 (7 bases each). CDR3 length equals 14 residues. Germline V gene sequence: CDR1 SQVTM, CDR2 ANQGSEA. V lost 2 bases and J 7 bases, leaving 15 bases between the germline ends.

The CDR3 coding sequence is TGTGCCAGTAGTTCAAATAGCGGGGGGCAAGAGACCCAGTACTTC. Its translation: CASSSNSGGQETQYF. The genes are TRBV19 and TRBJ2-5, with 10 bases fitting TRBD2. This CDR3 contains 15 residues. Germline V gene data show CDR1 as LNHDA and CDR2 as SQIVND (reference sequence). J gave up 2 bases and V 5 bases, and 5 bases lay outside the gene matches.

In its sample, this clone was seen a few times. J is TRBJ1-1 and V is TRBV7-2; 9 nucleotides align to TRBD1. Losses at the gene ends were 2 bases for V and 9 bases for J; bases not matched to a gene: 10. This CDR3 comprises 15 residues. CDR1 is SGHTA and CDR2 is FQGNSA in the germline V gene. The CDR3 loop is CASSLTRVGTGQAFF. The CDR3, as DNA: TGTGCCAGCAGCTTAACGAGGGTCGGGACAGGGCAAGCTTTCTTT. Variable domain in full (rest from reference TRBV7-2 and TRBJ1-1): GAGVSQSPSNKVTEKGKDVELRCDPISGHTALYWYRQSLGQGLEFLIYFQGNSAPDKSGLPSDRFSAERTGGSVSTLTIQRTQQEDSAVYLCASSLTRVGTGQAFFGQGTRLTVV.

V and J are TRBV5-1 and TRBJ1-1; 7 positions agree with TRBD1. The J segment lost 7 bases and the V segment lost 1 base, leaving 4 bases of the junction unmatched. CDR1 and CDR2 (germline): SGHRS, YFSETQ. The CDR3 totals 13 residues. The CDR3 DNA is TGCGCCAGCAGCTTGAGGGGGCGGGGTGAAGCTTTCTTT. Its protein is CASSLRGRGEAFF. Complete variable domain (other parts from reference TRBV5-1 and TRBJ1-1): KAGVTQTPRYLIKTRGQQVTLSCSPISGHRSVSWYQQTPGQGLQFLFEYFSETQRNKGNFPGRFSGRQFSNSRSEMNVSTLELGDSALYLCASSLRGRGEAFFGQGTRLTVV.

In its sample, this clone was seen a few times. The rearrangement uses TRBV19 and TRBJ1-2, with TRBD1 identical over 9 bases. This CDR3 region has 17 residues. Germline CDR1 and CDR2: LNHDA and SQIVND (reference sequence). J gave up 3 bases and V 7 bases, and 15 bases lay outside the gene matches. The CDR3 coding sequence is TGTGCCAGTACCTCCGGGACAGGGAGCGCTCAGGACTATGGCTACACCTTC. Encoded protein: CASTSGTGSAQDYGYTF.

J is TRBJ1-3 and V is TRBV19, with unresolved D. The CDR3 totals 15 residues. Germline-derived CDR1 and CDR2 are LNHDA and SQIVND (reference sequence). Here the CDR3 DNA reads TGTGCAGCCCGCGGGATGGCCGATTCTGGAAACACCATATATTTT. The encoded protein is CAARGMADSGNTIYF.

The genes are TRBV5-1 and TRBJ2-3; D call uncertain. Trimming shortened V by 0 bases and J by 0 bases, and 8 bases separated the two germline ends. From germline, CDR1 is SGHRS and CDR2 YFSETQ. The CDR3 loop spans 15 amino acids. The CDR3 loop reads CASSLDGTSTDTQYF. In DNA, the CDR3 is TGCGCCAGCAGCTTGGACGGTACTAGCACAGATACGCAGTATTTT.

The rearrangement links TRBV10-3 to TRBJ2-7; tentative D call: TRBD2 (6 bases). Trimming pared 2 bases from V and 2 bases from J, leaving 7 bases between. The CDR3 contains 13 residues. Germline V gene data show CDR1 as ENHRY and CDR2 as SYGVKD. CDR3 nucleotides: TGTGCCATCAGTGAGCCGGGGGCCTACGAGCAGTACTTC. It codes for CAISEPGAYEQYF.

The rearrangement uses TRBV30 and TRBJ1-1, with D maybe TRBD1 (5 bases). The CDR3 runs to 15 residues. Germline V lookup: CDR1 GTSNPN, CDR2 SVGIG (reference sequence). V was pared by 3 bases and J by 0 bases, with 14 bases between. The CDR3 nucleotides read TGTGCCTGGAGCCGGGACCTCTATCTGAACACTGAAGCTTTCTTT. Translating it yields CAWSRDLYLNTEAFF.

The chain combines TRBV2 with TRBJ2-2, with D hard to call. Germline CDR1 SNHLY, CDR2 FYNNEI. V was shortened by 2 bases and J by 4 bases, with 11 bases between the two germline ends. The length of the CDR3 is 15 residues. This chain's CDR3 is CASSEFGLATGELFF. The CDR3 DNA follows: TGTGCCAGCAGTGAATTCGGTTTGGCCACCGGGGAGCTGTTTTTT.

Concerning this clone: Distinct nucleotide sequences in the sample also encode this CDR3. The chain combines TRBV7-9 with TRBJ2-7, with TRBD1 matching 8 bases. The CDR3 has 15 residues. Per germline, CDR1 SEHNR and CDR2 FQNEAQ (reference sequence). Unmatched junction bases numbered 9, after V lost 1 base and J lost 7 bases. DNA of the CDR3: TGTGCCAGCAGCTTAGACAGGACAGGGCCACGAGAGCAGTACTTC. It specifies CASSLDRTGPREQYF.

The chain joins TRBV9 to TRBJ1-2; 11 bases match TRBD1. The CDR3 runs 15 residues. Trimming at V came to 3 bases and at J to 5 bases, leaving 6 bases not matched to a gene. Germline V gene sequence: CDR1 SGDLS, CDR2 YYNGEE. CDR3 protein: CASSAGQGAGYGYTF. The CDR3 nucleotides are TGTGCCAGCAGCGCTGGACAGGGGGCTGGGTATGGCTACACCTTC.

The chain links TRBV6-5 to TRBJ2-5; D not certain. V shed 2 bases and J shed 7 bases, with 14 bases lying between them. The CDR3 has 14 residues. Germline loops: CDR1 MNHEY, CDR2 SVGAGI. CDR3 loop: CASSYRTPGGTQYF. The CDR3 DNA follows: TGTGCCAGCAGTTACCGGACCCCGGGTGGGACCCAGTACTTC.

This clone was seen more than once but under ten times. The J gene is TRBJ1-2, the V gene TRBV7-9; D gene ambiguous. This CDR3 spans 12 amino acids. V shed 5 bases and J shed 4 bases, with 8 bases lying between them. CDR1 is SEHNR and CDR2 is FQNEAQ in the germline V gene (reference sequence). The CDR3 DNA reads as TGTGCCAGCAGCCGGTGGAGCTATGGCTACACCTTC. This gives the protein CASSRWSYGYTF.